The source of this TCR beta chain is a study of blood T cells in healthy people across ages (dated by TCRdb to about 2015). Background on the whole study: In model experiments, roughly one uniquely barcoded TCR beta cDNA molecule per two T cells was captured by template switching. To avoid experimental bias, donors of different ages were spread randomly across the sequencing lanes. Age-related changes in TCR beta repertoire diversity were measured in the study by deep sequencing normalized with unique cDNA molecular identifiers. The study analyzed two additional independent replicas of 1 million unique cDNA reads from the same blood draw for two donors, one aged 18 to 30 and one aged 80 or older. The donors were split into four age groups: young (average 16 years), middle-aged (nearly 40), aged (over 55) and long-lived (roughly 86). Results and caveats for the whole study, not just this receptor: There was a strong correlation between observed TCR beta diversity and the percentage of naive T cells measured by flow cytometry. Because profiling used bulk unsorted PBMCs, naive and antigen-experienced compartments could not be compared conclusively. Donor CMV infection status was unknown, potentially confounding age-related changes in expanded clonotypes. The long-lived group showed more naive CD4+ T cells, fewer expanded clones and increased TCR diversity than the aged group, suggesting age selection. Total diversity estimates from one million sequenced T cells were considered lower bounds and underestimates. Observed TCR beta diversity per million T cells fell roughly linearly with age, and a significant reduction was already apparent by age approximately 41.

This clonotype was picked up many times. Which antigen it targets is not known. Per-nucleotide qualities are absent, and no much larger clonotype sits a single base away. The roughly 39 donors, aged about 6 to 95 years, were systemically healthy Caucasian individuals from Russia. Each donor gave about 11 milliliters of peripheral blood, drawn into EDTA-treated Vacutainer tubes. Ficoll-Paque density-gradient centrifugation was used to isolate PBMCs, with at least 6.5 million obtained per sample. Total RNA was extracted from PBMCs with Trizol reagent, with at least 5.5 micrograms obtained per sample. For every donor, flow cytometry on a PBMC aliquot measured the percentage of naive CD45RAhigh/CD27high T cells. The germline V and J ends show losses of 6 bases and 1 base respectively, and no gene match explains 8 bases of the junction. The CDR3 runs 15 amino acids, cysteine and phenylalanine included. Of all the DNA, just the CDR3 is kept, 45 bases in frame from base 1. The CDR1 and CDR2 encoded by the germline V gene are ENHRY and SYGVKD.

The library came from 5' RACE. The run used an Illumina HiSeq 2500. A second PCR of about 6 to 12 cycles was run with a J-beta primer mix and a sample-barcoded 5' primer. A template-switch 5' adaptor carrying 12 random nucleotides introduced a unique molecular identifier onto each TCR beta cDNA molecule. Each sample yielded at least 2.5 million CDR3-containing paired-end reads. The Mint cDNA synthesis kit, primed by a TRBC-specific oligonucleotide, was used to synthesize first-strand cDNA from all RNA. All cDNA was treated with uracil-DNA glycosylase and then went through a first 18-cycle PCR with the universal primers M1SS and BC2_uni_R. The study's own analysis went as follows. Each sample was normalized by randomly selecting 1 million high-quality reads, each carrying a distinct molecular identifier. Reads sharing molecular identifiers were discarded rather than binned into consensus sequences. MiTCR, with a Q25 quality threshold and the strictest error-elimination algorithm, was used for CDR3 identification, clonotype clustering and error correction. A nonparametric unseen species model using Euler transformation provided a lower-bound estimate of total TCR beta diversity. TCRdb reprocessed the public reads (quality trimming at Q25 with fastp, clone calling with MiXCR) and kept in-frame beta chains. CDR3 protein sequences are deduplicated, and each keeps its most common genes and DNA. TCRdb, not the original authors, processed these V and J calls. For this sample there are about 970,000 distinct CDR3 sequences; just over 50% appear just once. The leading ten clones occupy about 20% of the sample.

Sequencing used blood. The sequence is built from TRBV10-3 and TRBJ2-7; TRBD1 fits 8 bases in the junction. The TCR sequence derives from a woman in her sixties in good health. The DNA sequence follows: TGTGCCATCAGCTTGAAGACAGGGGAGTCCTACGAGCAGTACTTC. Its protein is CAISLKTGESYEQYF.